This entry lists 6 T cell receptor beta chains sequenced from one sample in a study of blood T cell repertoires in COVID-19 (dated by TCRdb to 2019 to 2021). The method was the immunoSEQ multiplex PCR assay. TCRdb retrieved this table from immuneACCESS and kept in-frame rearrangements only. Not all clones are present; in checked studies, unresolved V genes account for under half, and no reason is known for the remainder. Recorded for this sample are some 180,000 clones; more than 80% of them occurred a single time. The top ten constitute approximately 8.9% of the sample. Sequencing was carried out using peripheral blood. These receptors all stem from a woman aged 55-70 years with acute or convalescent COVID-19.

The chain combines TRBV2 with TRBJ1-6; a possible D gene is TRBD1 (5 bases). Germline CDR1 and CDR2: SNHLY and FYNNEI. CDR3 size: 17 residues. V lost 4 bases and J 3 bases, leaving 16 bases between the germline ends. CDR3 sequence: CASSGLDWTNYNSPLHF. CDR3 nucleotides: TGTGCCAGCAGTGGACTAGACTGGACAAACTATAATTCACCCCTCCACTTT.

The chain employs TRBV2 and TRBJ2-7, with D perhaps TRBD1 (5 bases). CDR1 is SNHLY and CDR2 is FYNNEI in the germline V gene. V lost 8 bases to trimming and J lost 6 bases, with 17 bases between them. The CDR3 is made up of 13 amino acids. The CDR3 DNA sequence: TGTGCCAGCGAGAAGGGGCATCGCGGCGAGCAGTACTTC. This codes for CASEKGHRGEQYF.

The chain joins TRBV7-9 to TRBJ1-1; 7 nucleotides line up with TRBD1. The V gene's germline CDR1 is SEHNR and CDR2 FQNEAQ (reference sequence). The J segment lost 5 bases and the V segment lost 5 bases, leaving 5 bases of the junction unmatched. CDR3 length equals 13 residues. Here the CDR3 reads CASSVTGFTEAFF. CDR3 bases: TGTGCCAGCAGCGTGACAGGGTTTACTGAAGCTTTCTTT. The whole variable domain, filled in from reference TRBV7-9 and TRBJ1-1, reads DTGVSQNPRHKITKRGQNVTFRCDPISEHNRLYWYRQTLGQGPEFLTYFQNEAQLEKSRLLSDRFSAERPKGSFSTLEIQRTEQGDSAMYLCASSVTGFTEAFFGQGTRLTVV.

This clone occurred once. V usage is TRBV6-1 and J usage is TRBJ1-1; D gene ambiguous. V was trimmed by 2 bases and J by 5 bases, leaving 18 bases between them. CDR1 and CDR2 from the germline V gene are MNHNS and SASEGT. The CDR3 loop spans 16 amino acids. The CDR3 here is CASSEWEGRRETEAFF. The DNA of the CDR3 is TGTGCCAGCAGTGAATGGGAGGGCAGGCGAGAGACTGAAGCTTTCTTT.

The V call is TRBV6-5, the J call TRBJ1-3, with D perhaps matching TRBD1 (6 bases). Germline CDR1 reads MNHEY; CDR2 reads SVGAGI. Trimming removed 5 bases at V and 1 base at J, with 12 bases between. The CDR3 has 15 amino acids. CDR3: CASSITGLSGNTIYF. CDR3 nucleotides: TGTGCCAGCAGTATTACAGGGTTGTCTGGAAACACCATATATTTT.

On this clone itself: This sample also contains other DNA sequences that code for the same CDR3. The chain combines TRBV5-1 with TRBJ2-7; TRBD1 agrees at 7 bases. The CDR3 consists of 13 residues. V lost 0 bases to trimming and J lost 5 bases; unmatched junction nucleotides: 2. In germline, CDR1 is SGHRS, CDR2 YFSETQ. The CDR3 loop reads CASSLGQGNEQYF. DNA of the CDR3: TGCGCCAGCAGCTTGGGACAGGGAAACGAGCAGTACTTC.